The sequence of this T cell receptor beta chain was determined in a study of T cells in Graves' hyperthyroidism and ophthalmopathy. General study points: A median approximately 6.8 months before onset, the model predicted ophthalmopathy.

V was pared by 6 bases and J by 0 bases, with 13 bases of the junction left unmatched. This CDR3 is built from 18 residues. What was amplified from RNA transcripts were TCR beta CDR3 regions. RT-PCR in the first round (using the HTBI primer set) targeted the TCR CDR3. TCRdb analysed the multiplex PCR reads with MiXCR anew, one entry per CDR3 protein. The sample consists of about 360,000 distinct CDR3 sequences, less than 15% of them appearing once. Researchers barred patients who had uncontrolled infection, other autoimmune disease, pregnancy or lactation. About this clonotype: The antigen is unknown.

The receptor's source is a woman aged 18-29 years with Graves' hyperthyroidism. The chain carries TRBV12-3 or TRBV12-4 and TRBJ2-1; 8 bases are a match to TRBD2. The sequencing input was blood. DNA of the CDR3: TGTGCCAGCAGACCCCGGGGGGGGGGGGGGGGCTCCTACAATGAGCAGTTCTTC. It specifies CASRPRGGGGGSYNEQFF.